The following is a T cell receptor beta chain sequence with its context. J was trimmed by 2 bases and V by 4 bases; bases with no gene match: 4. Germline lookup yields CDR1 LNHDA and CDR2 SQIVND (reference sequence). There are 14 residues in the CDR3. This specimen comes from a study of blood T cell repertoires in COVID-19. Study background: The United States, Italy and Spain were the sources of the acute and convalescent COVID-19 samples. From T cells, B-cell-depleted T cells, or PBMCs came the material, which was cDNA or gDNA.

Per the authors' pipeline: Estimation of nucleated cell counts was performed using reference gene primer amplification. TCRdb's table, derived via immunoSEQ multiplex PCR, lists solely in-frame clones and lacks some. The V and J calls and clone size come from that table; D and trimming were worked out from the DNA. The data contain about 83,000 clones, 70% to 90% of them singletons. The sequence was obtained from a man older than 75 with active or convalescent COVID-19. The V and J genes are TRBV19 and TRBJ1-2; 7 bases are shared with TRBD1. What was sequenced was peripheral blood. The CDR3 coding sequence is TGTGCCAGTAGTACGGGACAGCAGAACTATGGCTACACCTTC. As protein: CASSTGQQNYGYTF.